This TCR beta chain was found in a study of T-cell reconstitution after alpha-beta-depleted transplantation in children. This clonotype was seen at least ten times. Preparation of the TCRbeta library used unique molecular identifiers. Each CDR3 protein is one row after TCRdb ran MiXCR on the PCR reads. The repertoire holds some 400,000 distinct CDR3 sequences, with around 21% as singletons. Germline CDR1 SQVTM, CDR2 ANQGSEA. The CDR3 spans 12 residues. V was trimmed by 3 bases and J by 4 bases, leaving 8 bases between them. The source is a human donor who donated a stem cell graft to a child with acute myeloid leukemia. Sequences were derived from PBMCs from the stem cell graft donor, sampled from the stem cell graft. J is TRBJ2-3 and V is TRBV29-1; D is undetermined. The CDR3 coding sequence is TGCAGCGTTGAGGAGACTGCAGATACGCAGTATTTT. Protein: CSVEETADTQYF.